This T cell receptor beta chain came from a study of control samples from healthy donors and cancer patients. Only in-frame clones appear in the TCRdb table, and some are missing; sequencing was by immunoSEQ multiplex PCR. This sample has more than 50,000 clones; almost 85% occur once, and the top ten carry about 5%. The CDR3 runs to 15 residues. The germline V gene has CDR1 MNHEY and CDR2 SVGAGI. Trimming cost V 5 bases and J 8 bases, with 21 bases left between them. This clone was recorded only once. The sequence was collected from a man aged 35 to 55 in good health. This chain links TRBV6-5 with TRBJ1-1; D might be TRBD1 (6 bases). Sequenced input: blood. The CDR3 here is CASSLRARAGTEAFF. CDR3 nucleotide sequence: TGTGCCAGCAGTCTGCGAGCTCGAGCCGGGACAGAAGCTTTCTTT.